The 11 T cell receptor beta chains presented below share a single source sample, sequenced in a study of identical twins (dated by TCRdb to about 2016). Receptor libraries were prepared by 5' RACE. Sequencing instrument: Illumina HiSeq 2000. TCRdb reworked the public reads: Q25 trimming with fastp, MiXCR clone assembly, productive beta chains retained. Rows with a matching CDR3 protein are joined into one entry that keeps the most common DNA and genes. Within this sample are 210,000 or so distinct CDR3 sequences, with around 6.8% of them counted one time only. In total, the top ten clones hold just under 2% of the sample. These data were likewise used in another study, on yellow fever vaccine responses in identical twins.

Sequencing was done on a sample of memory (CD45RO+) T cells sorted from blood. What the cell subset or site label conveys for this sample: CD45RO+ enriched T cells. Source of these receptors: a woman younger than 30 in good health.

This clonotype was observed many times. The chain recombines TRBV6-4 with TRBJ2-2, with a possible D match to TRBD2 (6 bases). V was pared by 4 bases and J by 2 bases, with 8 bases between. The CDR3 spans 14 residues. Germline values: CDR1 MRHNA, CDR2 SNTAGT. The CDR3 DNA follows: TGTGCCAGCAGTGTAGCGGTTAACACCGGGGAGCTGTTTTTT. Protein sequence: CASSVAVNTGELFF.

V usage is TRBV6-2 or TRBV6-3 and J usage is TRBJ2-1, with TRBD2 matching over 7 bases. The CDR3 extends over 15 amino acids. With V trimmed by 2 bases and J by 3 bases, 4 bases remained unmatched. Germline V lookup: CDR1 MNHEY, CDR2 SVGEGT. The CDR3 DNA reads TGTGCCAGCAGTTACGCGGGAGAACACTACAATGAGCAGTTCTTC. Translating gives CASSYAGEHYNEQFF.

This clonotype was counted only a few times. This rearrangement joins TRBV7-3 to TRBJ2-7; tentatively, D is TRBD2 (5 bases). Germline V gene lookup returns CDR1 SGHTA and CDR2 FQGTGA. This CDR3 spans 13 amino acids. Trimming took 1 base from V and 6 from J, leaving 10 bases between them. CDR3 protein: CASSLIEGTEQYF. The CDR3, as DNA: TGTGCCAGCAGCTTAATTGAGGGAACCGAGCAGTACTTC.

This clonotype was seen many times. The chain combines TRBV3-1 with TRBJ1-3; tentatively, D is TRBD1 (5 bases). V was clipped by 4 bases and J by 2 bases, with 9 bases between them. This CDR3 spans 14 amino acids. Germline assignment: CDR1 LGHDT and CDR2 YNNKEL (reference sequence). Here the CDR3 reads CASSPTGAGNTIYF. The CDR3 nucleotides are TGTGCCAGCAGCCCCACGGGGGCTGGAAACACCATATATTTT.

This clonotype appeared once. V and J are TRBV10-3 and TRBJ2-3, with D tentatively TRBD2 (7 bases). Germline assignment: CDR1 ENHRY and CDR2 SYGVKD. This CDR3 has 16 residues. V shed 0 bases and J shed 6 bases, with 16 bases lying between them. The CDR3 DNA reads TGTGCCATCAGTGAGTCAAGGGGGGGCCCAGTCGATACGCAGTATTTT. Translating it yields CAISESRGGPVDTQYF.

The sample holds a few counts of this clonotype. This rearrangement joins TRBV7-2 to TRBJ2-7; D is perhaps TRBD1 (5 bases). V was pared by 3 bases and J by 4 bases, with 10 bases between. The CDR3 totals 13 residues. Germline V gene sequence: CDR1 SGHTA, CDR2 FQGNSA. The CDR3 nucleotides are TGTGCCAGCAGCTTGGGGCGCCAGTACGAGCAGTACTTC. It encodes CASSLGRQYEQYF.

This clonotype was counted many times. CDR3 nucleotides: TGTGCCAGCAGTCAAAGTGGGGGGCGCAATCAGCCCCAGCATTTT. Its translation is CASSQSGGRNQPQHF. The chain combines TRBV7-2 with TRBJ1-5; TRBD1 is a possible D gene (6 bases). V was cut by 6 bases and J by 2 bases, with 14 bases left in between. The germline V gene encodes CDR1 SGHTA and CDR2 FQGNSA. The CDR3 loop spans 15 amino acids.

There are many counts of this clonotype. The chain recombines TRBV10-3 with TRBJ1-4; 7 bases fit TRBD1. V was pared by 10 bases and J by 11 bases, with 10 bases of the junction left unmatched. This CDR3 is built from 12 residues. From germline, CDR1 is ENHRY and CDR2 SYGVKD. CDR3 residues: CATRDSSEKLFF. CDR3 coding DNA: TGTGCCACACGGGACAGTTCTGAGAAACTGTTTTTT.

This clonotype showed up many times. The chain is built from TRBV29-1 and TRBJ2-5; 11 bases are a match to TRBD2. J gave up 5 bases and V 7 bases, and 6 bases lay outside the gene matches. The CDR3 runs to 13 residues. CDR1 is SQVTM and CDR2 is ANQGSEA in the germline V gene. CDR3 loop: CSAPRTSGETQYF. The CDR3 DNA sequence: TGCAGCGCCCCGCGGACTAGCGGGGAGACCCAGTACTTC.

CDR3 in DNA: TGTGCCAGCCAACAGGGACAGCAAGAGACCCAGTACTTC. It yields the protein CASQQGQQETQYF. This chain uses TRBV6-1 with TRBJ2-5, with TRBD1 matching over 7 bases. V shed 8 bases, J shed 2 bases, and the junction held 5 bases outside the gene matches. Germline CDR1 is MNHNS and CDR2 is SASEGT. The CDR3 is 13 amino acids.

In this sample, this clonotype turned up many times. The chain employs TRBV7-2 and TRBJ2-3, with D unresolved. V was clipped by 0 bases and J by 4 bases, with 11 bases between them. The CDR3 totals 15 residues. The germline CDR1 and CDR2 sequences are SGHTA and FQGNSA. CDR3 sequence reads: CASSLAWVASDTQYF. The DNA for the CDR3 is TGTGCCAGCAGCTTAGCATGGGTTGCGTCAGATACGCAGTATTTT.